This entry describes one T cell receptor beta chain. Libraries were prepared by immunoSEQ multiplex PCR; TCRdb keeps only in-frame clonotypes and omits some of them. The profile shows about 180,000 clones, more than 70% of them singletons. This specimen belongs to a study of blood T cell repertoires in COVID-19. CDR3 size: 14 residues. The V end lost 4 bases, the J end lost 16 bases, and 22 bases lay between the germline ends. Germline V gene sequence: CDR1 SEHNR, CDR2 FQNEAQ (reference sequence). Among Cohort 3 donors, those recovered had two negative PCRs, clearance, or symptom resolution. The specimen sequenced was PBMCs or T cells enriched from blood (not recorded which). The chain couples TRBV7-9 to TRBJ2-2; D remains ambiguous. The sequence was collected from a man in his forties who had recovered from COVID-19. CDR3 amino acids: CASSSPDPALGAFF. The CDR3 DNA reads TGTGCCAGCAGCTCCCCAGACCCCGCCCTAGGTGCGTTTTTT.